The 31 T cell receptor beta chains in this list originate from one sample, sequenced in a study of T cell changes during pregnancy in multiple sclerosis. This table comes from immunoSEQ multiplex PCR, and its TCRdb copy is limited to in-frame clones, with some not included. The table lists roughly 100,000 clones, 92% of them singletons. Source: peripheral blood, taken after pregnancy. The receptors derive from a female donor with multiple sclerosis, enrolled in a pregnancy study.

The chain combines TRBV4-1 with TRBJ2-3, with a weak D call TRBD1 (6 bases). The CDR3 length is 19 residues. The V and J ends lost 0 bases and 0 bases respectively, with 19 bases between them. Germline assignment: CDR1 MGHRA and CDR2 YSYEKL. The CDR3 loop is CASSQESRVGRGSTDTQYF. The CDR3 nucleotides read TGCGCCAGCAGCCAAGAGTCTAGGGTGGGAAGGGGGAGCACAGATACGCAGTATTTT.

The V gene is TRBV28, the J gene TRBJ2-1; possible D gene TRBD2, 6 bases. Germline CDR1 MDHEN, CDR2 SYDVKM. V lost 2 bases and J lost 7, with 12 bases in between. The CDR3 has 14 amino acids. CDR3 coding DNA: TGTGCCAGCAGTTTAACGGGAGCATCGAATGAGCAGTTCTTC. Translated, it gives CASSLTGASNEQFF.

The V and J genes are TRBV7-9 and TRBJ2-2; 9 nucleotides align to TRBD1. Losses at the gene ends were 5 bases for V and 7 bases for J; bases not matched to a gene: 8. The CDR3 has 15 amino acids. Germline loops: CDR1 SEHNR, CDR2 FQNEAQ (reference sequence). Here the CDR3 reads CASSRTQGAIGELFF. CDR3 nucleotides: TGTGCCAGCAGCCGCACACAGGGGGCAATCGGGGAGCTGTTTTTT.

DNA for the CDR3: TGCAGCGCCTCGACAGGGTGGGAGACCCAGTACTTC. It translates to CSASTGWETQYF. The chain combines TRBV29-1 with TRBJ2-5, with TRBD1 identical over 7 bases. Germline V gene lookup returns CDR1 SQVTM and CDR2 ANQGSEA. This CDR3 is 12 amino acids long. With V trimmed by 7 bases and J by 5 bases, 7 bases remained unmatched.

The rearrangement links TRBV7-3 to TRBJ2-7; 7 bases match TRBD2. V lost 5 bases and J lost 5; bases outside the gene matches: 12. Germline values: CDR1 SGHTA, CDR2 FQGTGA. CDR3 size: 15 residues. CDR3 amino acids: CASSLMGGSLDEQYF. The DNA of the CDR3 is TGTGCCAGCAGCCTAATGGGGGGGTCTTTAGACGAGCAGTACTTC.

This clone was observed a single time. V gene TRBV5-1 combines with J gene TRBJ2-6, with D maybe TRBD1 (6 bases). V lost 4 bases and J 0 bases, leaving 11 bases between the germline ends. This CDR3 region has 16 residues. Germline V CDR1 and CDR2: SGHRS, YFSETQ. CDR3 residues: CASSPGHRSGANVLTF. The CDR3 region has the DNA TGCGCCAGCAGCCCGGGACATCGCTCTGGGGCCAACGTCCTGACTTTC.

The chain is built from TRBV29-1 and TRBJ2-5; 12 nucleotides match TRBD2. The V gene's germline CDR1 is SQVTM and CDR2 ANQGSEA. The CDR3 sequence is 13 residues long. CDR3 sequence reads: CTVLAGGQETQYF. CDR3 sequence (DNA): TGCACCGTACTAGCGGGGGGTCAAGAGACCCAGTACTTC.

The chain couples TRBV5-4 to TRBJ2-4; 11 bases match TRBD1. CDR1 SGHNT and CDR2 YYREEE come from the germline V gene (reference sequence). The ends lost 3 bases at V and 0 bases at J; junction bases unmatched: 2. The CDR3 has 16 amino acids. The CDR3 loop is CASSSGQGVAKNIQYF. As DNA, the CDR3 is TGTGCCAGCAGCTCGGGACAGGGGGTAGCCAAAAACATTCAGTACTTC.

The chain uses TRBV27 and TRBJ2-7, with D perhaps TRBD2 (5 bases). Germline V gene data show CDR1 as MNHEY and CDR2 as SMNVEV (reference sequence). Between the trimmed V and J ends, which lost 2 bases and 7 bases, there was a span of 18 bases. This CDR3 spans 15 amino acids. This CDR3 is CASSLMASLPLEQYF. Here the CDR3 DNA reads TGTGCCAGCAGTTTAATGGCTAGCCTCCCCCTAGAGCAGTACTTC.

The chain joins TRBV5-6 to TRBJ1-1; tentative D call: TRBD1 (5 bases). In germline, CDR1 is SGHDT, CDR2 YYEEEE. Trimming left V 3 bases short and J 0 bases short, with 15 bases between. The CDR3 spans 16 residues. CDR3 region: CASSSYDSPMNTEAFF. The CDR3 bases are TGTGCCAGCAGCTCCTACGACAGCCCCATGAACACTGAAGCTTTCTTT.

The chain employs TRBV5-1 and TRBJ2-1, with 11 positions matching TRBD2. This CDR3 contains 15 residues. V shed 0 bases and J 4 bases; nucleotides not matched to a gene: 0. Germline V gene lookup returns CDR1 SGHRS and CDR2 YFSETQ. The CDR3: CASSLGLAGYNEQFF. Written as DNA, the CDR3 is TGCGCCAGCAGCTTGGGACTAGCGGGATACAATGAGCAGTTCTTC.

Concerning this clone itself: A junction end diverges from the germline sequence, so it may reflect a read error. The rearrangement links TRBV19 to TRBJ1-1; the D is unclear. This CDR3 is 12 amino acids long. Germline CDR1 and CDR2: LNHDA and SQIVND (reference sequence). In DNA form, the CDR3 reads TGTGCCAGTAGTATAGCTGGGAGGCTTATTCTCTTT. Encoded protein: CASSIAGRLILF.

The chain recombines TRBV18 with TRBJ1-4, with TRBD1 matching over 9 bases. Trimming at V came to 3 bases and at J to 5 bases, leaving 1 base not matched to a gene. The CDR3 spans 14 residues. Per the germline V gene, CDR1 is KGHSH and CDR2 is LQKENI. The CDR3 loop is CASSPDRGNEKLFF. DNA for the CDR3: TGTGCCAGCTCACCGGACAGGGGAAATGAAAAACTGTTTTTT.

This chain uses TRBV11-3 with TRBJ1-3; TRBD1 aligns across 7 bases. The CDR3 runs 17 residues. The ends lost 5 bases at V and 5 bases at J; junction bases unmatched: 15. In germline, CDR1 is SGHNT, CDR2 YENEEA. The CDR3 reads CASSAQGNRGPRNTIYF. The CDR3 DNA follows: TGTGCCAGCAGCGCGCAAGGAAACAGGGGCCCGAGAAACACCATATATTTT.

The chain is built from TRBV10-2 and TRBJ2-7, with TRBD2 matching over 12 bases. Germline values: CDR1 WSHSY, CDR2 SAAADI. Trimming removed 7 bases from V and 2 bases from J; junction bases left unmatched: 9. The CDR3 length is 16 residues. The CDR3 is CASNDRTSGNPYEQYF. Here the CDR3 DNA reads TGCGCCAGCAACGACAGGACTAGCGGGAACCCCTACGAGCAGTACTTC.

This clone occurred a few times. The chain carries TRBV10-3 and TRBJ1-2, with TRBD1 matching 8 bases. J was trimmed by 4 bases and V by 4 bases; bases with no gene match: 2. Germline CDR1 is ENHRY and CDR2 is SYGVKD. This CDR3 has 13 amino acids. The CDR3 protein is CAISADRGYGYTF. The DNA of the CDR3 is TGTGCCATCAGTGCCGACAGGGGCTATGGCTACACCTTC.

This chain joins TRBV2 and TRBJ2-1, with a possible D match to TRBD1 (7 bases). Trimming removed 6 bases from V and 9 bases from J, with 18 bases in between. CDR3 length: 14 amino acids. CDR1 is SNHLY and CDR2 is FYNNEI in the germline V gene. CDR3 coding DNA: TGTGCCAGCAGCGCTATTGGGACAGCGGGTGAGCAGTTCTTC. Its protein is CASSAIGTAGEQFF.

The gene calls are TRBV29-1 and TRBJ2-7; 7 bases map to TRBD2. Germline V lookup: CDR1 SQVTM, CDR2 ANQGSEA. The J segment lost 4 bases and the V segment lost 7 bases, leaving 13 bases of the junction unmatched. The CDR3 is 14 residues long. The CDR3 coding sequence is TGCAGCGGATTCGACGGGAGGAATCCTTACGAGCAGTACTTC. This translates into CSGFDGRNPYEQYF.

The J gene is TRBJ1-5, the V gene TRBV19, with 8 nucleotides matching TRBD1. The CDR3 has 15 residues. V shed 5 bases and J 6 bases; nucleotides not matched to a gene: 9. CDR1 and CDR2 from the germline V gene are LNHDA and SQIVND (reference sequence). Here the CDR3 reads CASSFRDRRSQPQHF. The DNA for the CDR3 is TGTGCCAGTAGTTTCCGGGACAGGCGGAGTCAGCCCCAGCATTTT. The full variable domain, rest sourced from reference TRBV19 and TRBJ1-5, is DGGITQSPKYLFRKEGQNVTLSCEQNLNHDAMYWYRQDPGQGLRLIYYSQIVNDFQKGDIAEGYSVSREKKESFPLTVTSAQKNPTAFYLCASSFRDRRSQPQHFGDGTRLSIL.

This clone was counted once. For the CDR3, the DNA is TGCGCCAGCAGCCACCCGACCAGGGGAAGAGAAGAGACCCAGTACTTC. Its protein is CASSHPTRGREETQYF. V is TRBV4-1 and J is TRBJ2-5, with D maybe TRBD1 (6 bases). Germline V gene lookup returns CDR1 MGHRA and CDR2 YSYEKL. This CDR3 comprises 16 residues. V was clipped by 3 bases and J by 3 bases, with 17 bases between them.

This chain uses TRBV5-1 with TRBJ2-7; the D gene is possibly TRBD1 (6 bases). CDR3 length equals 13 residues. Germline V CDR1 and CDR2: SGHRS, YFSETQ. The ends were cut back, 0 bases at V and 6 bases at J, with 10 bases in the middle. CDR3 bases: TGCGCCAGCAGCTTGGAACAGGGCGGCGAGCAGTACTTC. This codes for CASSLEQGGEQYF.

The chain couples TRBV7-8 to TRBJ1-5; TRBD1 matches 9 bases. The V and J ends lost 8 bases and 2 bases, in that order; junction bases with no gene match: 7. This CDR3 has 15 residues. CDR1 is SGHVS and CDR2 is FQNEAQ in the germline V gene. In DNA, the CDR3 is TGTGCCAGCTCAAGGACAGGGGAGGGCAATCAGCCCCAGCATTTT. It specifies CASSRTGEGNQPQHF.

The rearrangement uses TRBV18 and TRBJ1-1; TRBD1 matches at 8 bases. Germline V gene sequence: CDR1 KGHSH, CDR2 LQKENI. The CDR3 consists of 20 residues. Unmatched junction bases numbered 17, after V lost 2 bases and J lost 0 bases. The CDR3 region has the DNA TGTGCCAGCTCACCAAGGGTTCGGACAGGGCCAACCGATATGAACACTGAAGCTTTCTTT. Translating it yields CASSPRVRTGPTDMNTEAFF.

CDR3: CASSFPGLGSLETQYF. CDR3 DNA sequence: TGTGCCAGCAGTTTCCCGGGACTAGGTTCTCTGGAGACCCAGTACTTC. This rearrangement joins TRBV28 to TRBJ2-5; 8 nucleotides match TRBD2. Trimming took 3 bases from V and 5 from J; bases not matched to a gene: 11. The germline V gene encodes CDR1 MDHEN and CDR2 SYDVKM. There are 16 residues in the CDR3.

The chain combines TRBV5-1 with TRBJ2-1; weak D call: TRBD2 (5 bases). The CDR3 loop spans 12 amino acids. Trimming left V 5 bases short and J 6 bases short, with 9 bases between. CDR1 is SGHRS and CDR2 is YFSETQ in the germline V gene. CDR3 region: CASRGGGNEQFF. The CDR3 nucleotides are TGCGCCAGCAGAGGAGGAGGCAATGAGCAGTTCTTC.

The chain uses TRBV4-3 and TRBJ2-1; 11 nucleotides line up with TRBD2. Per the germline V gene, CDR1 is LGHNA and CDR2 is YSLEER. The junction had 11 bases not matched to a gene; V was cut back by 3 bases and J by 7 bases. CDR3 length equals 17 residues. CDR3 loop: CASSQYALAGGTNEQFF. In DNA, the CDR3 is TGCGCCAGCAGCCAGTACGCTCTAGCGGGGGGAACGAATGAGCAGTTCTTC.

The chain has TRBV5-1 and TRBJ1-6; 9 bases are a match to TRBD1. The CDR3 has 15 amino acids. Trimming removed 4 bases from V and 8 bases from J; junction bases left unmatched: 7. CDR1 and CDR2 from the germline V gene are SGHRS and YFSETQ. CDR3: CASSLDRGRDSPLHF. The CDR3 nucleotides are TGCGCCAGCAGCCTTGACAGGGGGAGAGATTCACCCCTCCACTTT.

This clone showed up many times. V and J are TRBV6-1 and TRBJ1-2, with TRBD1 identical over 7 bases. There are 14 residues in the CDR3. In germline, CDR1 is MNHNS, CDR2 SASEGT. V lost 6 bases and J lost 5; bases outside the gene matches: 9. CDR3 DNA: TGTGCCAGCAGCTCCGGGACAGAAAGTTATGGCTACACCTTC. Translation: CASSSGTESYGYTF.

V and J are TRBV30 and TRBJ1-4; D is perhaps TRBD1 (6 bases). Trimming pared 0 bases from V and 8 bases from J, leaving 13 bases between. This CDR3 spans 14 amino acids. Germline V gene sequence: CDR1 GTSNPN, CDR2 SVGIG (reference sequence). CDR3 protein: CAWSVGAGEEKLFF. The CDR3 nucleotides are TGTGCCTGGAGTGTAGGGGCAGGGGAGGAAAAACTGTTTTTT.

This sequence joins TRBV20-1 and TRBJ2-5; TRBD2 might be the D (6 bases). Germline assignment: CDR1 DFQATT and CDR2 SNEGSKA (reference sequence). The CDR3 is 11 residues long. Trimming removed 3 bases at V and 7 bases at J, with 9 bases between. CDR3 protein: CSARDGGTQYF. CDR3 DNA: TGCAGTGCTAGGGACGGGGGGACCCAGTACTTC.

The V gene is TRBV19, the J gene TRBJ2-7; TRBD2 aligns across 7 bases. In germline, CDR1 is LNHDA, CDR2 SQIVND (reference sequence). The CDR3 sequence is 13 residues long. Trimming at V came to 5 bases and at J to 2 bases, leaving 3 bases not matched to a gene. Written as DNA, the CDR3 is TGTGCCAGTAGTCTGGCGGGGGCCTACGAGCAGTACTTC. Protein sequence: CASSLAGAYEQYF. Full variable domain (missing parts from reference TRBV19 and TRBJ2-7): DGGITQSPKYLFRKEGQNVTLSCEQNLNHDAMYWYRQDPGQGLRLIYYSQIVNDFQKGDIAEGYSVSREKKESFPLTVTSAQKNPTAFYLCASSLAGAYEQYFGPGTRLTVT.